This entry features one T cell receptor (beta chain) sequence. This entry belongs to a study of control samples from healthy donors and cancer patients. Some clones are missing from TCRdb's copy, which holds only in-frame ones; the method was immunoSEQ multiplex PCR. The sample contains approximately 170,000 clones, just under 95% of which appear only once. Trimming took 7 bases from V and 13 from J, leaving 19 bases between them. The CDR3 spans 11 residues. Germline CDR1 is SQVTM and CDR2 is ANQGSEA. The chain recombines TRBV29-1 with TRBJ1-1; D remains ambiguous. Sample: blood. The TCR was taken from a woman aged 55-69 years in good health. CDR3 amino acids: CSEEEGLKVFF. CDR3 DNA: TGCAGCGAGGAAGAGGGCTTAAAGGTTTTCTTT.